This T cell receptor (beta chain) comes out of a study of OX40 agonist ivuxolimab in advanced cancers. This clone was counted between two and nine times. CDR1 and CDR2 from the germline V gene are DFQATT and SNEGSKA (reference sequence). This CDR3 region has 11 residues. V shed 6 bases and J shed 8 bases, with 13 bases lying between them. Profiled with immunoSEQ multiplex PCR; TCRdb holds only in-frame clones, not every one. The profile shows 70,000 or so clones, roughly 82% of them singletons. The chain carries TRBV20-1 and TRBJ1-2; the D is unclear. The receptor was derived from an adult with an advanced solid tumor such as melanoma, head and neck, liver or kidney cancer. The sample was CD4+ or CD8+ T cells sorted from blood, taken in a trial of the OX40 agonist ivuxolimab. The CDR3 sequence is CSASGVSGYTF. CDR3 DNA: TGCAGTGCATCCGGGGTCAGCGGCTACACCTTC.